The 19 T cell receptor beta chains in this list originate from one sample, sequenced in a study of CD8+ T cells in alopecia areata. RNA, once extracted, was reverse transcribed into cDNA for use as the sequencing template. TCRdb keeps only in-frame clones here, not all; method: immunoSEQ multiplex PCR. The sample includes roughly 200,000 clones, approximately 60% of them seen just once. The sequenced material came from CD8+ T cells sorted from blood. The receptors here all came from a human donor in good health.

This clone appeared a few times. The chain has TRBV6-5 and TRBJ1-1; D is unclear. V was cut by 3 bases and J by 0 bases, with 14 bases left in between. The germline V gene encodes CDR1 MNHEY and CDR2 SVGAGI. The CDR3 runs 16 residues. The CDR3 here is CASSYDAETVNTEAFF. CDR3 DNA: TGTGCCAGCAGTTATGACGCAGAGACGGTGAACACTGAAGCTTTCTTT.

This clone was detected only a few times. The J gene is TRBJ1-5, the V gene TRBV10-1, with D possibly TRBD1 on 5 matching bases. The length of the CDR3 is 17 residues. Germline V CDR1 and CDR2: WNHNN, SYGVQD (reference sequence). V lost 10 bases and J 0 bases, leaving 22 bases between the germline ends. CDR3 in amino acids: CATLEERGKYSNQPQHF. CDR3 nucleotide sequence: TGCGCCACCCTTGAGGAACGGGGGAAATATAGCAATCAGCCCCAGCATTTT.

This sequence joins TRBV6-5 and TRBJ2-7; D gene unclear. Germline lookup yields CDR1 MNHEY and CDR2 SVGAGI. This CDR3 has 15 amino acids. V was pared by 6 bases and J by 4 bases, with 19 bases between. As DNA, the CDR3 is TGTGCCAGCAGCTATGACGATTTCGGTGTTTACGAGCAGTACTTC. It encodes CASSYDDFGVYEQYF.

The chain employs TRBV14 and TRBJ1-1; D may be TRBD1 (5 bases). Germline CDR1 SGHDN, CDR2 FVKESK. V lost 0 bases and J 4 bases, leaving 9 bases between the germline ends. This CDR3 has 14 residues. The CDR3 loop is CASSQEGRFTEAFF. Here the CDR3 DNA reads TGTGCCAGCAGCCAAGAGGGACGGTTCACTGAAGCTTTCTTT.

J is TRBJ1-5 and V is TRBV27; tentatively, D is TRBD1 (6 bases). Trimming took off 2 bases at V and 0 bases at J, with 8 bases between the two ends. The CDR3 consists of 15 residues. Germline assignment: CDR1 MNHEY and CDR2 SMNVEV (reference sequence). CDR3 sequence reads: CASSLMGASNQPQHF. In DNA, the CDR3 is TGTGCCAGCAGTTTAATGGGGGCTAGCAATCAGCCCCAGCATTTT.

The chain uses TRBV15 and TRBJ2-1; the match to TRBD2 covers 11 bases. This CDR3 region has 16 residues. The V segment lost 1 base and the J segment 3 bases; nucleotides outside the gene matches: 2. The germline CDR1 and CDR2 sequences are LNHNV and YYDKDF (reference sequence). The CDR3 bases are TGTGCCACCAGCAGAGCCGGGACTAGCGGCTACAATGAGCAGTTCTTC. Amino acids: CATSRAGTSGYNEQFF.

The chain is built from TRBV30 and TRBJ1-1, with unresolved D. Germline lookup yields CDR1 GTSNPN and CDR2 SVGIG (reference sequence). This CDR3 is 14 amino acids long. Trimming took 2 bases from V and 1 from J, leaving 11 bases between them. The CDR3 DNA follows: TGTGCCTGGAGTATCGTCCATGGGAACACTGAAGCTTTCTTT. It encodes CAWSIVHGNTEAFF.

V and J are TRBV2 and TRBJ2-7, with 7 bases matching TRBD2. V shed 0 bases and J 4 bases; nucleotides not matched to a gene: 9. The CDR3 contains 16 residues. Germline V gene data show CDR1 as SNHLY and CDR2 as FYNNEI. The CDR3 DNA follows: TGTGCCAGCAGTGAAGCGGCGTCTAGCGGATTTTACGAGCAGTACTTC. Translation gives CASSEAASSGFYEQYF.

The CDR3 reads CASSGGLVGETQYF. CDR3 coding DNA: TGTGCCAGCAGCGGTGGACTAGTAGGGGAGACCCAGTACTTC. The rearrangement links TRBV9 to TRBJ2-5; 7 bases fit TRBD2. The CDR3 has 14 residues. V shed 3 bases and J 5 bases; nucleotides not matched to a gene: 7. Germline values: CDR1 SGDLS, CDR2 YYNGEE.

The chain uses TRBV9 and TRBJ1-1, with D uncertain. The CDR3 extends over 14 amino acids. Germline V gene lookup returns CDR1 SGDLS and CDR2 YYNGEE. Trimming removed 3 bases from V and 0 bases from J, with 9 bases in between. The CDR3 reads CASSGNSLNTEAFF. The CDR3 DNA reads as TGTGCCAGCAGCGGGAACTCGTTGAACACTGAAGCTTTCTTT.

The chain employs TRBV29-1 and TRBJ1-1; no firm D call. Germline V gene sequence: CDR1 SQVTM, CDR2 ANQGSEA. The CDR3 extends over 13 amino acids. Trimming removed 2 bases from V and 1 base from J, with 8 bases in between. The CDR3 loop is CSVEFWQNTEAFF. CDR3 coding DNA: TGCAGCGTTGAATTTTGGCAGAACACTGAAGCTTTCTTT.

Comment on this clone: This same CDR3 is encoded by further DNA sequences in the sample. This chain connects TRBV13 to TRBJ1-2; D may be TRBD1 (6 bases). V was pared by 4 bases and J by 1 base, with 7 bases between. The V gene's germline CDR1 is PRHDT and CDR2 FYEKMQ (reference sequence). The CDR3 is 13 amino acids. Here the CDR3 DNA reads TGTGCCAGCAGCTCACAGGGTAACTATGGCTACACCTTC. It codes for CASSSQGNYGYTF.

The J gene is TRBJ1-5, the V gene TRBV27; TRBD1 agrees at 7 bases. From germline, CDR1 is MNHEY and CDR2 SMNVEV (reference sequence). The CDR3 covers 15 residues. V lost 5 bases, J lost 5 bases, and 9 bases stayed unmatched. CDR3 sequence: CASSRKGGLDQPQHF. The CDR3 DNA follows: TGTGCCAGCAGTCGAAAAGGGGGCCTGGATCAGCCCCAGCATTTT.

The chain uses TRBV9 and TRBJ2-5, with TRBD2 identical over 7 bases. The germline CDR1 and CDR2 sequences are SGDLS and YYNGEE. The length of the CDR3 is 13 residues. V dropped 3 bases and J dropped 4; count of bases not matched to a gene: 3. CDR3 in DNA: TGTGCCAGCAGCGCCCCGGGGGGAGAGACCCAGTACTTC. It specifies CASSAPGGETQYF.

This sequence joins TRBV29-1 and TRBJ1-1; D unclear. V shed 3 bases and J shed 5 bases, with 7 bases lying between them. CDR1 and CDR2 (germline): SQVTM, ANQGSEA. The CDR3 contains 11 residues. CDR3 sequence: CSVDVGTEAFF. CDR3 in DNA: TGCAGCGTTGATGTGGGGACTGAAGCTTTCTTT.

Note on this clone: Other DNA sequences within the sample encode an identical CDR3. The J gene is TRBJ2-7, the V gene TRBV7-9; the D is unclear. V shed 1 base and J shed 3 bases, with 4 bases lying between them. From germline, CDR1 is SEHNR and CDR2 FQNEAQ (reference sequence). CDR3 length equals 12 residues. As DNA, the CDR3 is TGTGCCAGCAGCTTAGGGAGCTACGAGCAGTACTTC. Translating it yields CASSLGSYEQYF.

This clone was found a few times. J is TRBJ1-2 and V is TRBV13, with TRBD1 identical over 11 bases. Trimming cost V 5 bases and J 3 bases; bases outside gene matches: 8. The CDR3 is 16 residues long. Looked up from germline, CDR1 is PRHDT and CDR2 is FYEKMQ (reference sequence). This chain's CDR3 is CASSPSRDRGDYGYTF. In nucleotides, the CDR3 is TGTGCCAGCAGCCCTAGTCGGGACAGGGGGGACTATGGCTACACCTTC.

The chain carries TRBV7-9 and TRBJ1-6; TRBD1 agrees at 10 bases. The V gene's germline CDR1 is SEHNR and CDR2 FQNEAQ (reference sequence). The CDR3 length is 16 residues. With 5 bases clipped from V and 10 bases from J, the junction kept 11 bases outside the gene matches. This CDR3 is CASSPIGTGDGSPLHF. CDR3 DNA sequence: TGTGCCAGCAGCCCCATAGGGACAGGGGATGGCTCACCCCTCCACTTT.

This clone was detected a few times. The genes are TRBV19 and TRBJ1-1, with TRBD1 matching 8 bases. The CDR3 has 16 residues. J was trimmed by 2 bases and V by 7 bases; bases with no gene match: 12. From germline, CDR1 is LNHDA and CDR2 SQIVND (reference sequence). Here the CDR3 DNA reads TGTGCCAGTACGGAGGACAGGGAGGCGATTAACACTGAAGCTTTCTTT. Its translation: CASTEDREAINTEAFF.